One and the same sample provided the 10 T cell receptor beta chains below, sequenced in a study of regulatory T cells in long-lasting Graves disease. Noted time point: newly diagnosed GD, antithyroid drugs for less than 3 months. TCR sequences were obtained from RNA taken from PBMCs. In building TCR beta libraries, iRepertoire HTBI primers were used together with Arm-PCR of CDR3 regions. TCRdb passed the multiplex PCR reads through MiXCR, listing each CDR3 protein once. The sample carries fewer than 650,000 distinct CDR3 sequences, approximately 15% recorded once. These data also featured in a second study, about T cells in Graves' hyperthyroidism and ophthalmopathy.

Sequences were derived from peripheral blood mononuclear cells (PBMCs), sampled at new diagnosis, from a patient treated with antithyroid drugs. Every receptor here comes from a woman younger than 45 with Graves disease.

V usage is TRBV30 and J usage is TRBJ1-3; D unresolved. CDR1 and CDR2 from the germline V gene are GTSNPN and SVGIG (reference sequence). V lost 6 bases and J 2 bases, leaving 11 bases between the germline ends. The CDR3 totals 13 residues. The CDR3 DNA reads TGTGCCTGTGACCCAGCTGCTGGAAACACCATATATTTT. Protein: CACDPAAGNTIYF.

V is TRBV2 and J is TRBJ2-1, with D possibly matching TRBD2 (5 bases). The length of the CDR3 is 17 residues. V was cut by 3 bases and J by 6 bases, with 21 bases left in between. From germline, CDR1 is SNHLY and CDR2 FYNNEI. Here the CDR3 reads CASSERADFRPFNEQFF. The DNA for the CDR3 is TGTGCCAGCAGTGAGAGGGCGGACTTTAGGCCGTTCAATGAGCAGTTCTTC.

This clonotype was counted at least ten times. The chain uses TRBV7-9 and TRBJ2-5; 7 bases align to TRBD1. The J segment lost 2 bases and the V segment lost 2 bases, leaving 5 bases of the junction unmatched. CDR3 size: 15 residues. Germline V gene data show CDR1 as SEHNR and CDR2 as FQNEAQ (reference sequence). CDR3 nucleotides: TGTGCCAGCAGCTTACGGGACAGAGCACAAGAGACCCAGTACTTC. Translating it yields CASSLRDRAQETQYF.

This clonotype was seen a handful of times. This sequence joins TRBV10-2 and TRBJ1-1, with D hard to call. The germline V and J ends were trimmed by 5 bases and 2 bases, with 15 bases remaining between them. The CDR3 runs 15 residues. CDR1 and CDR2 (germline): WSHSY, SAAADI. CDR3 sequence reads: CASSTRRGSNTEAFF. As DNA, the CDR3 is TGCGCCAGCAGTACCCGTAGAGGGAGTAACACTGAAGCTTTCTTT.

This clonotype was counted ten times or more. V is TRBV5-1 and J is TRBJ2-7; 11 nucleotides align to TRBD2. With V trimmed by 4 bases and J by 11 bases, 11 bases remained unmatched. Germline V CDR1 and CDR2: SGHRS, YFSETQ. The CDR3 totals 14 residues. The CDR3 DNA reads TGCGCCAGCAGCCAAGGGACTAGCGGTCATGGGGAGTACTTC. Residues: CASSQGTSGHGEYF.

This clonotype was seen only a few times. The J gene is TRBJ1-4, the V gene TRBV20-1; 10 nucleotides agree with TRBD1. CDR1 is DFQATT and CDR2 is SNEGSKA in the germline V gene (reference sequence). The CDR3 covers 15 residues. V trimming: 6 bases; J trimming: 7 bases; junction bases outside the gene matches: 11. CDR3 DNA: TGCAGTGCCCAGAGACCGGGACAGGGGAGTGAAAAACTGTTTTTT. It yields the protein CSAQRPGQGSEKLFF.

V and J are TRBV20-1 and TRBJ2-1; 7 bases are shared with TRBD1. Unmatched junction bases numbered 4, after V lost 6 bases and J lost 5 bases. CDR3 length: 12 residues. CDR1 is DFQATT and CDR2 is SNEGSKA in the germline V gene (reference sequence). The CDR3 nucleotides read TGCAGTGCCGGGGACAGAAACAATGAGCAGTTCTTC. It encodes CSAGDRNNEQFF.

Ten or more counts support this clonotype. The chain employs TRBV28 and TRBJ2-4, with 10 bases aligning to TRBD2. The CDR3 totals 14 residues. The V gene end was trimmed by 5 bases and the J gene end by 7 bases; junction bases not matched to a gene: 5. The germline gives CDR1 MDHEN, CDR2 SYDVKM. Here the CDR3 reads CASSTGLASNIQYF. In DNA form, the CDR3 reads TGTGCCAGCAGTACGGGACTAGCGTCGAACATTCAGTACTTC.

This clonotype was observed a handful of times. The genes are TRBV19 and TRBJ2-4, with TRBD2 matching over 7 bases. CDR3 size: 13 residues. The germline V gene encodes CDR1 LNHDA and CDR2 SQIVND (reference sequence). V lost 6 bases and J lost 9; bases outside the gene matches: 8. In DNA, the CDR3 is TGTGCCAGTAGGAACGGCGGGAGTAGCATTCAGTACTTC. As protein: CASRNGGSSIQYF.

V gene TRBV7-2 combines with J gene TRBJ2-7; 11 nucleotides line up with TRBD2. V trimming: 1 base; J trimming: 10 bases; junction bases outside the gene matches: 12. This CDR3 region has 16 residues. Germline lookup yields CDR1 SGHTA and CDR2 FQGNSA. The CDR3 reads CASSLGGTSGDLSQYF. In DNA form, the CDR3 reads TGTGCCAGCAGCTTAGGGGGGACTAGCGGAGACCTATCCCAGTACTTC.